This T cell receptor (beta chain) is drawn from a study of low-dose radiotherapy and immunotherapy resistance in tumors. Time point in this sample: after trial treatment. Treatment given: LDRT plus nivolumab, ipilimumab, low-dose cyclophosphamide and aspirin (RACIN trial). This clonotype showed up just a few times. Amplification of TCRs used a constant-region primer and V-primer adapter for 20 PCR cycles. TCRdb redid the calling of the reads with MiXCR, one entry per CDR3 protein. The sample carries approximately 52,000 distinct CDR3 sequences, around 33% recorded once. The CDR3 sequence is 17 residues long. The germline V gene encodes CDR1 SGHAT and CDR2 FQNNGV. Trimming at V came to 4 bases and at J to 8 bases, leaving 14 bases not matched to a gene.

Source: PBMCs, taken after low-dose radiotherapy plus immunotherapy. The chain recombines TRBV11-2 with TRBJ2-1; TRBD2 matches at 10 bases. This receptor was taken from a male donor with rectosigmoid adenocarcinoma. The DNA of the CDR3 is TGTGCCAGCAGCTCCTACTCCCTTAGCGGGAGGTGGTATGAGCAGTTCTTC. As protein: CASSSYSLSGRWYEQFF. Full variable domain (outside the CDR3, taken from reference TRBV11-2 and TRBJ2-1): EAGVAQSPRYKIIEKRQSVAFWCNPISGHATLYWYQQILGQGPKLLIQFQNNGVVDDSQLPKDRFSAERLKGVDSTLKIQPAKLEDSAVYLCASSSYSLSGRWYEQFFGPGTRLTVL.